The next 12 T cell receptor beta chains were all read from a single sample in a study of shared clonotypes between healthy human individuals. Repertoires were generated with immunoSEQ multiplex PCR, while TCRdb's copy carries only in-frame clones and drops some. The data show 2,500,000 or so clones, around 92% seen once. Sequencing input: naive CD4+ T cells from PBMCs. Subset defined: CD45RA+ positively selected. The receptors derive from a man aged 18 to 29 in good health. Some clones in this sample may be carry-over from other donors' samples.

This chain uses TRBV30 with TRBJ1-1; 8 nucleotides line up with TRBD1. The V gene's germline CDR1 is GTSNPN and CDR2 SVGIG (reference sequence). V gave up 4 bases and J gave up 4 bases; unmatched junction bases: 11. The CDR3 has 15 residues. CDR3 DNA: TGTGCCTGGACTGGACAGGGAAGGGCGGGCACTGAAGCTTTCTTT. Translation: CAWTGQGRAGTEAFF.

The V and J genes are TRBV7-9 and TRBJ1-5; 7 nucleotides align to TRBD1. The junction had 8 bases not matched to a gene; V was cut back by 6 bases and J by 3 bases. Germline CDR1 and CDR2: SEHNR and FQNEAQ (reference sequence). The CDR3 covers 15 residues. The CDR3 here is CASREGTGDNQPQHF. The CDR3 DNA is TGTGCCAGCAGGGAGGGAACAGGGGACAATCAGCCCCAGCATTTT.

The chain recombines TRBV7-9 with TRBJ1-2; D perhaps matches TRBD1 (5 bases). The V end lost 5 bases, the J end lost 8 bases, and 15 bases lay between the germline ends. This CDR3 is built from 13 residues. From germline, CDR1 is SEHNR and CDR2 FQNEAQ (reference sequence). The CDR3 reads CASSPGTALGYTF. The CDR3 DNA sequence: TGTGCCAGCAGCCCTGGGACCGCTCTCGGCTACACCTTC. Full variable domain (rest looked up from reference TRBV7-9 and TRBJ1-2): DTGVSQNPRHKITKRGQNVTFRCDPISEHNRLYWYRQTLGQGPEFLTYFQNEAQLEKSRLLSDRFSAERPKGSFSTLEIQRTEQGDSAMYLCASSPGTALGYTFGSGTRLTVV.

The rearrangement links TRBV6-1 to TRBJ1-3, with D possibly TRBD1 on 5 matching bases. In germline, CDR1 is MNHNS, CDR2 SASEGT. The V gene lost 4 bases and the J gene lost 0 bases, with 10 bases spanning the gap. The CDR3 runs to 15 residues. CDR3 in DNA: TGTGCCAGCAGTGGAGGGACGGTCTCTGGAAACACCATATATTTT. Translated, it gives CASSGGTVSGNTIYF.

This clone was detected only once. This chain joins TRBV7-9 and TRBJ1-3, with 8 nucleotides matching TRBD1. CDR3 length: 17 residues. Germline V CDR1 and CDR2: SEHNR, FQNEAQ (reference sequence). J gave up 3 bases and V 5 bases, and 12 bases lay outside the gene matches. CDR3 bases: TGTGCCAGCAGCCGAACCGAGTGGACAGGGTTTGGAAACACCATATATTTT. Translated, it gives CASSRTEWTGFGNTIYF.

The chain couples TRBV28 to TRBJ2-3; 7 bases agree with TRBD2. CDR1 and CDR2 (germline): MDHEN, SYDVKM. J was trimmed by 2 bases and V by 3 bases; bases with no gene match: 11. CDR3 size: 17 residues. CDR3 loop: CASSFLSSGGVTDTQYF. DNA for the CDR3: TGTGCCAGCAGTTTCTTGAGTTCGGGGGGTGTCACAGATACGCAGTATTTT.

The chain combines TRBV13 with TRBJ2-7; 7 bases fit TRBD2. Trimming at V came to 6 bases and at J to 3 bases, leaving 8 bases not matched to a gene. The germline CDR1 and CDR2 sequences are PRHDT and FYEKMQ (reference sequence). CDR3 length: 14 residues. CDR3 nucleotides: TGTGCCAGCAGAAATGGCAGGGAGGGCTACGAGCAGTACTTC. This translates into CASRNGREGYEQYF.

Worth noting for this clone: The same CDR3 is also encoded by other DNA sequences in this sample. The CDR3 reads CASSRTGITNEKLFF. CDR3 in DNA: TGTGCCAGCAGTAGAACAGGGATAACTAATGAAAAACTGTTTTTT. The chain joins TRBV28 to TRBJ1-4; the D gene is possibly TRBD1 (6 bases). The V gene lost 5 bases and the J gene lost 1 base, with 11 bases spanning the gap. Germline V gene sequence: CDR1 MDHEN, CDR2 SYDVKM. This CDR3 spans 15 amino acids.

The rearrangement uses TRBV7-9 and TRBJ2-1, with 9 bases identical to TRBD1. The CDR3 is 11 amino acids. The germline V gene has CDR1 SEHNR and CDR2 FQNEAQ (reference sequence). V was clipped by 11 bases and J by 7 bases; unmatched bases: 3. CDR3 sequence reads: CAATGGNEQFF. The CDR3 coding sequence is TGTGCCGCGACAGGGGGGAATGAGCAGTTCTTC.

The sample holds one count of this clone. This rearrangement joins TRBV18 to TRBJ1-4, with D possibly matching TRBD1 (5 bases). Trimming shortened V by 0 bases and J by 10 bases, and 15 bases separated the two germline ends. The CDR3 loop spans 15 amino acids. CDR1 is KGHSH, CDR2 LQKENI, per germline. For the CDR3, the DNA is TGTGCCAGCTCACCACCGGGGACCGGCAGTGGAAAACTGTTTTTT. This encodes CASSPPGTGSGKLFF.

The genes are TRBV4-2 and TRBJ2-3; TRBD1 matches 9 bases. The CDR3 runs to 14 residues. Looked up from germline, CDR1 is LGHNA and CDR2 is YNFKEQ. After removal of 8 bases from V and 4 bases from J, the junction contained 7 bases not matched to a gene. DNA for the CDR3: TGTGCCAGCTCCCGGGACAGGGTCCCAGATACGCAGTATTTT. Encoded protein: CASSRDRVPDTQYF.

The chain combines TRBV11-3 with TRBJ1-1, with a tentative D call TRBD1 (5 bases). Germline loops: CDR1 SGHNT, CDR2 YENEEA. CDR3 length: 14 amino acids. V lost 6 bases and J 3 bases, leaving 14 bases between the germline ends. The DNA for the CDR3 is TGTGCCAGCAGTCTTAGGGGAGACTACACTGAAGCTTTCTTT. Its translation is CASSLRGDYTEAFF.